Sequencing of this TCR beta chain was carried out in a study of blood T cell repertoires in COVID-19. Study-wide background: Donors in the United States, Italy and Spain gave samples during acute or convalescent COVID-19. PBMCs, B-cell-depleted T cells, or T cells were the source of the cDNA or gDNA that made up the material.

Original handling: Reference gene primer amplification in the assay estimated nucleated cell counts. Some clones are missing from TCRdb's copy, which holds only in-frame ones; the method was immunoSEQ multiplex PCR. From that table come the V and J calls and clone size; the DNA was used to work out D and trimming. The data contain over 90,000 clones, around nine tenths of them singletons. CDR1 is ENHRY and CDR2 is SYGVKD in the germline V gene. The V end was cut by 5 bases, the J end by 5 bases, with 15 bases between. The CDR3 is 14 residues long. This TCR was sampled from a man between 50 and 59 years old with active COVID-19. The V gene is TRBV10-3, the J gene TRBJ1-1; the D gene is possibly TRBD1 (5 bases). The material sequenced was peripheral blood. CDR3 sequence: CAISYRTGGTEAFF. CDR3 in DNA: TGTGCCATCAGTTACCGAACAGGTGGGACTGAAGCTTTCTTT.